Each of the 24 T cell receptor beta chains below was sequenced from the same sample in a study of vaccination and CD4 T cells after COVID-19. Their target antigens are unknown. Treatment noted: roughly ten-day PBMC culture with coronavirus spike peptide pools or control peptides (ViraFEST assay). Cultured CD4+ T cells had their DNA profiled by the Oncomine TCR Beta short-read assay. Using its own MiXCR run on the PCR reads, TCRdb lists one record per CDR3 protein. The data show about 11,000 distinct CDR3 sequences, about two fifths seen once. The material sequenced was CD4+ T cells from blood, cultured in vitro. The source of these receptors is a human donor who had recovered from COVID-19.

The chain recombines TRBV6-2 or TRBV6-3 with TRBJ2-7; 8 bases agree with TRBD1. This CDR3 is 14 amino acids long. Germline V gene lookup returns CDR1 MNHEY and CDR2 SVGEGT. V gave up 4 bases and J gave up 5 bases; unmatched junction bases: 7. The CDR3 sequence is CASSFLQGADEQYF. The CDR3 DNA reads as TGTGCCAGCAGTTTCCTCCAGGGGGCTGACGAGCAGTACTTC.

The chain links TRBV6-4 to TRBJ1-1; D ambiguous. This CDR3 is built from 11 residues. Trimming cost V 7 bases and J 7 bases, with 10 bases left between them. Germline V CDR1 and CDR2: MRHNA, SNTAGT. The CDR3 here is CASTGAGEAFF. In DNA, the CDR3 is TGTGCCAGCACCGGAGCGGGTGAAGCTTTCTTT.

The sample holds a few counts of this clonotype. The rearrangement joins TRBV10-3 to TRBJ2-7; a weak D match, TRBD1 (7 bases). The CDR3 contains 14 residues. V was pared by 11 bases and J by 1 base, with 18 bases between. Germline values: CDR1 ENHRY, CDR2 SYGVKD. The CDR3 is CAAGRRGESYEQYF. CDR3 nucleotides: TGTGCCGCTGGGCGCAGGGGGGAGTCCTACGAGCAGTACTTC.

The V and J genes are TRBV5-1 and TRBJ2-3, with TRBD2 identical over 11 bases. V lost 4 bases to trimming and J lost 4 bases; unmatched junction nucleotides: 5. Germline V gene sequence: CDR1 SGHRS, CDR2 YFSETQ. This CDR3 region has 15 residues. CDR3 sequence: CASSTTSGMPDTQYF. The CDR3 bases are TGCGCCAGCAGCACGACTAGCGGGATGCCAGATACGCAGTATTTT.

The CDR3 DNA reads as TGCAGTGCTTCCTCTGGGGGGTTCGGCTACGAGCAGTACTTC. It encodes CSASSGGFGYEQYF. The chain combines TRBV20-1 with TRBJ2-7; possibly TRBD2 for D (6 bases). CDR3 size: 14 residues. Germline V gene lookup returns CDR1 DFQATT and CDR2 SNEGSKA (reference sequence). Trimming took off 5 bases at V and 3 bases at J, with 17 bases between the two ends.

As DNA, the CDR3 is TGTGCCAGCAGTTACTCAGGCAGATTAAACTATGGCTACACCTTC. Residues: CASSYSGRLNYGYTF. The rearrangement uses TRBV6-5 and TRBJ1-2; D gene unclear. The germline V gene encodes CDR1 MNHEY and CDR2 SVGAGI. V gave up 0 bases and J gave up 2 bases, with 10 bases separating them. The CDR3 has 15 amino acids.

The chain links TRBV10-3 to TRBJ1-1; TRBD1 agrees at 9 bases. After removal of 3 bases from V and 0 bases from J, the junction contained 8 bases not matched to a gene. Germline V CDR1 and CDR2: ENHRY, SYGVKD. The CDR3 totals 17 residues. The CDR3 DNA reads TGTGCCATCAGTGACCTCAGCCGGGACAGGGTGAACACTGAAGCTTTCTTT. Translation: CAISDLSRDRVNTEAFF.

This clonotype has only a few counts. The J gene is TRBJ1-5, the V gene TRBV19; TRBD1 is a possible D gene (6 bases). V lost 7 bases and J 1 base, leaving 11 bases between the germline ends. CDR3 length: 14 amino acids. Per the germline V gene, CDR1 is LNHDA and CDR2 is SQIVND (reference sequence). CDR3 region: CASKIDRSNQPQHF. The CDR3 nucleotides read TGTGCCAGTAAGATCGACAGGAGCAATCAGCCCCAGCATTTT.

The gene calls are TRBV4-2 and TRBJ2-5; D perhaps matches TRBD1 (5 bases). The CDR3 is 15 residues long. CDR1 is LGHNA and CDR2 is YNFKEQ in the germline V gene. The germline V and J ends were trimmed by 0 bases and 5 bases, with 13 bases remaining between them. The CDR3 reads CASSQEWPRVETQYF. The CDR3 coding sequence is TGTGCCAGCAGCCAAGAGTGGCCCAGGGTTGAGACCCAGTACTTC.

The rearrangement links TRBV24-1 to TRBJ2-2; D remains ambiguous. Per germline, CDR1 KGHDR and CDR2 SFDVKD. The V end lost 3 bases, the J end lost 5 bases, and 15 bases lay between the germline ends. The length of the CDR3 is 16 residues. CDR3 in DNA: TGTGCCACCAGTGATCCGAGATCCTGGACGACCGGGGAGCTGTTTTTT. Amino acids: CATSDPRSWTTGELFF.

CDR3 nucleotide sequence: TGCGCCAGCAGCCAAGATGTGGCGGGGACCTACGAGCAGTACTTC. Its translation: CASSQDVAGTYEQYF. This chain connects TRBV4-3 to TRBJ2-7; tentative D call: TRBD2 (6 bases). The germline V and J ends were trimmed by 0 bases and 2 bases, with 11 bases remaining between them. Germline lookup yields CDR1 LGHNA and CDR2 YSLEER. This CDR3 is built from 15 residues.

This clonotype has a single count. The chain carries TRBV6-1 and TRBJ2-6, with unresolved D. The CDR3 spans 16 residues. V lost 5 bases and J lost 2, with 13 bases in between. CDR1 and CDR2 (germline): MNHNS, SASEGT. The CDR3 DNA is TGTGCCAGCAGTCCCTCATTTGGGGCTGGGGCCAACGTCCTGACTTTC. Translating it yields CASSPSFGAGANVLTF.

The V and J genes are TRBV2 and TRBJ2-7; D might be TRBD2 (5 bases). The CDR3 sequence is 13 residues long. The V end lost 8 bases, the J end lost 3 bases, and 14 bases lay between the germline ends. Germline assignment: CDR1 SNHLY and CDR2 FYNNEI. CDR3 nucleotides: TGTGCCAGCCTGGCGGGCCCCGGCTACGAGCAGTACTTC. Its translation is CASLAGPGYEQYF.

The CDR3 nucleotides read TGTGCCACAAGGAAAACCGGGACAGACAATGAGCAGTTCTTC. The encoded protein is CATRKTGTDNEQFF. The chain carries TRBV10-3 and TRBJ2-1, with TRBD1 matching over 7 bases. The CDR3 sequence is 14 residues long. Germline values: CDR1 ENHRY, CDR2 SYGVKD. After removal of 10 bases from V and 5 bases from J, the junction contained 11 bases not matched to a gene.

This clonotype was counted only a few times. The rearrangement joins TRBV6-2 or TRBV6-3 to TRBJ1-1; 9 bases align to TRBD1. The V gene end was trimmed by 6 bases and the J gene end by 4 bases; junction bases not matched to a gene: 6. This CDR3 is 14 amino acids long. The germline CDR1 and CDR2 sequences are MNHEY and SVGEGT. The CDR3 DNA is TGTGCCAGCAGGGGTACAGGGGGCGGCACTGAAGCTTTCTTT. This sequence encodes CASRGTGGGTEAFF.

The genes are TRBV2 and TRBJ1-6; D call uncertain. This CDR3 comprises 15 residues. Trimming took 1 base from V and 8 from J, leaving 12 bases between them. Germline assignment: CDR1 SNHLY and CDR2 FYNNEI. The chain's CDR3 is CASSEDRIRYSPLHF. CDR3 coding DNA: TGTGCCAGCAGTGAAGATCGGATTCGGTATTCACCCCTCCACTTT.

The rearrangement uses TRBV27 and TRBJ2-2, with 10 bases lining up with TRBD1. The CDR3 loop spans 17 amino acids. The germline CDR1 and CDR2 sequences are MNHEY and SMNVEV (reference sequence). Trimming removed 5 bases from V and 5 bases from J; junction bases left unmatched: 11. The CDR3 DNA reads TGTGCCAGCAGTCGACAGGGGGCGGCTTTTAGTACCGGGGAGCTGTTTTTT. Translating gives CASSRQGAAFSTGELFF.

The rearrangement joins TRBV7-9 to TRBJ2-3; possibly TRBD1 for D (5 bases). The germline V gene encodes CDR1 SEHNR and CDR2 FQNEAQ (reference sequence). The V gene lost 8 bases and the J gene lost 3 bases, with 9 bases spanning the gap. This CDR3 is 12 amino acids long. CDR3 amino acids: CASGHGTDTQYF. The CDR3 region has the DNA TGTGCCAGCGGACACGGGACAGATACGCAGTATTTT. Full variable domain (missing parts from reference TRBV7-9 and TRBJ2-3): DTGVSQNPRHKITKRGQNVTFRCDPISEHNRLYWYRQTLGQGPEFLTYFQNEAQLEKSRLLSDRFSAERPKGSFSTLEIQRTEQGDSAMYLCASGHGTDTQYFGPGTRLTVL.

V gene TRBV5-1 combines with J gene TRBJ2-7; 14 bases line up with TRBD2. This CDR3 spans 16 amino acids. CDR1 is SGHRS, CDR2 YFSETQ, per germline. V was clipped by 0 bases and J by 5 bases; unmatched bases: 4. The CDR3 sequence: CASSLGLAGGLNEQYF. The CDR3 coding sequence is TGCGCCAGCAGCTTGGGACTAGCGGGAGGGTTAAACGAGCAGTACTTC.

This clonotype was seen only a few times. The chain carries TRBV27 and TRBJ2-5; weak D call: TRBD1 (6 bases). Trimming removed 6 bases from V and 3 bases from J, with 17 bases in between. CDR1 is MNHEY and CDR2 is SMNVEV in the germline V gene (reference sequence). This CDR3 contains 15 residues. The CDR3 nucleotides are TGTGCCAGCAGCCGATTGGGGGCAGTAGAAGAGACCCAGTACTTC. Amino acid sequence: CASSRLGAVEETQYF.

In DNA form, the CDR3 reads TGCAGTGCTAGATCCGCGGGGGGACTCCAAGAGACCCAGTACTTC. Protein product: CSARSAGGLQETQYF. This rearrangement joins TRBV20-1 to TRBJ2-5; 8 bases align to TRBD2. V lost 2 bases, J lost 1 base, and 6 bases stayed unmatched. The CDR3 is 15 amino acids. In germline, CDR1 is DFQATT, CDR2 SNEGSKA (reference sequence).

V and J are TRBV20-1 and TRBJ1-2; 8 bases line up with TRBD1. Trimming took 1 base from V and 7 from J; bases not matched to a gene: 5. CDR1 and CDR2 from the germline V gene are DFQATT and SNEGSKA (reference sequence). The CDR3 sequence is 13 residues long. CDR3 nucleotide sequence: TGCAGTGCTAGAGGGACAGGGTGGGGTGGCTACACCTTC. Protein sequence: CSARGTGWGGYTF.

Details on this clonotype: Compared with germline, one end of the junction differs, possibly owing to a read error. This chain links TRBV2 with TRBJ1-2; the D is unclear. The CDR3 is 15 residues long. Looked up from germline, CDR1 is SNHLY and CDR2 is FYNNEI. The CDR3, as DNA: TGTGCCAGCAGTGAAGCTTGGGTCGTGGGGATCGGCTACACCTTT. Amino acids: CASSEAWVVGIGYTF. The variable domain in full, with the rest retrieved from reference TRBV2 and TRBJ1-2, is EPEVTQTPSHQVTQMGQEVILRCVPISNHLYFYWYRQILGQKVEFLVSFYNNEISEKSEIFDDQFSVERPDGSNFTLKIRSTKLEDSAMYFCASSEAWVVGIGYTFGSGTRLTVV.

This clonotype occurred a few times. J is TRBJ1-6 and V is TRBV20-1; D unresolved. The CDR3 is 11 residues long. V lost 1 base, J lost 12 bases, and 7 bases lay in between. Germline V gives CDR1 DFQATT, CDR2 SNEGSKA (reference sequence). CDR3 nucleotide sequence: TGCAGTGCTAGAGGCCGTGTACCCCTCCACTTT. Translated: CSARGRVPLHF.